The TCR beta chain under discussion was sequenced for a study of blood T cell repertoires in COVID-19. CDR1 LNHDA and CDR2 SQIVND come from the germline V gene (reference sequence). The CDR3 contains 13 residues. V was cut by 5 bases and J by 3 bases, with 10 bases left in between. Using immunoSEQ multiplex PCR, the repertoire was profiled, and TCRdb retains in-frame clones only, with some absent. Here the sample spans 200,000 to 250,000 clones, around nine tenths being singletons. The J gene is TRBJ1-1, the V gene TRBV19; the D is unclear. The sequencing input was peripheral blood. The clonotype was recovered from a man aged 55-75 years who had recovered from COVID-19. The CDR3 region is CASSFGFYTEAFF. CDR3 DNA sequence: TGTGCCAGTAGTTTCGGGTTTTACACTGAAGCTTTCTTT.